Included here is one TCR beta chain sequence, with context. Its antigen is currently unknown. Here immunoSEQ multiplex PCR was the method, and the copy in TCRdb shows in-frame clones only, minus some. The sample shows some 410,000 clones, 92% of them seen only once. The treatment was: roughly 18 received Ad26.COV2.S at low or high dose, single or two shots; several received placebo; per-sample allocation not given. Sampling happened 63 days after the first vaccine or placebo injection. The source of the sample is a study of Ad26.COV2.S vaccination and SARS-CoV-2 variants. In the study overall: Donor participated within the Ad26.COV2.S arm of the COV1001 trial. Recipients of Ad26.COV2.S got it intramuscularly, once or twice 56 days apart.

Study-wide points: The TCR breadth and depth analyses may have understated or missed part of the total T cell responses. Vaccine and placebo groups showed comparable non-spike TCR breadth.

The CDR3 consists of 15 residues. V lost 2 bases and J lost 3, with 14 bases in between. Germline values: CDR1 SGHTS, CDR2 YDEGEE. The TCR comes from a person between 18 and 65 years old who received the Ad26.COV2.S COVID-19 vaccine or a placebo. Material: peripheral blood, obtained in a trial of Ad26.COV2.S vaccine versus placebo. The chain links TRBV5-8 to TRBJ1-2; TRBD1 might be the D (6 bases). The CDR3 loop reads CASSFRQAHDYGYTF. Written as DNA, the CDR3 is TGTGCCAGCAGCTTTAGACAGGCGCACGACTATGGCTACACCTTC.